Listed here are 20 T cell receptor beta chains from one sample, sequenced in a study of cytomegalovirus exposure and HLA in healthy donors. The study ran its PCR with 60 Vbeta and 13 Jbeta primers. Profiled with immunoSEQ multiplex PCR; TCRdb holds only in-frame clones, not every one. With under 150,000 clones in the sample, the ten largest clones hold roughly 2%. Sequencing was done on a sample of PBMCs. The receptors originated from a woman aged 60-70 years in good health and CMV-seronegative.

The chain carries TRBV5-5 and TRBJ2-4, with TRBD1 matching over 7 bases. Per the germline V gene, CDR1 is SGHKS and CDR2 is YYEKEE (reference sequence). V gave up 2 bases and J gave up 5 bases; unmatched junction bases: 7. The CDR3 contains 15 residues. CDR3 DNA: TGTGCCAGCAGCTTTGGGATGGGACAGCAAAACATTCAGTACTTC. This encodes CASSFGMGQQNIQYF.

The J gene is TRBJ2-5, the V gene TRBV30; D possibly corresponds to TRBD1 (5 bases). CDR3 length: 15 residues. Trimming stripped 0 bases from V and 2 bases from J, with 13 bases between. From germline, CDR1 is GTSNPN and CDR2 SVGIG (reference sequence). Here the CDR3 reads CAWSVRTLHQETQYF. CDR3 coding DNA: TGTGCCTGGAGTGTGAGGACACTCCATCAAGAGACCCAGTACTTC.

This chain uses TRBV28 with TRBJ2-1; D perhaps matches TRBD1 (6 bases). The CDR3 covers 13 residues. Per the germline V gene, CDR1 is MDHEN and CDR2 is SYDVKM. V dropped 5 bases and J dropped 8 bases, with 13 bases sitting between them. The CDR3 region is CASSPPTGYEQFF. The CDR3 DNA reads as TGTGCCAGCAGTCCCCCAACAGGGTATGAGCAGTTCTTC.

The rearrangement links TRBV6-5 to TRBJ2-7; the match to TRBD2 covers 10 bases. The CDR3 consists of 15 residues. V lost 4 bases and J lost 4; bases outside the gene matches: 7. The germline gives CDR1 MNHEY, CDR2 SVGAGI. CDR3 bases: TGTGCCAGCAGTTTCTCTAGCGGGAGAGGGTACGAGCAGTACTTC. Translation gives CASSFSSGRGYEQYF.

The chain links TRBV27 to TRBJ2-2; TRBD2 matches 9 bases. CDR1 and CDR2 (germline): MNHEY, SMNVEV (reference sequence). V dropped 3 bases and J dropped 5; count of bases not matched to a gene: 4. The CDR3 is 15 residues long. In nucleotides, the CDR3 is TGTGCCAGCAGTTTCATGGCGGGAGGGACCGGGGAGCTGTTTTTT. Translation gives CASSFMAGGTGELFF.

V and J are TRBV7-2 and TRBJ2-1; 8 bases align to TRBD2. Germline V gives CDR1 SGHTA, CDR2 FQGNSA. J gave up 7 bases and V 3 bases, and 8 bases lay outside the gene matches. This CDR3 region has 15 residues. The CDR3 sequence: CASSFVRGADNEQFF. As DNA, the CDR3 is TGTGCCAGCAGCTTTGTGCGGGGGGCGGATAATGAGCAGTTCTTC.

The genes are TRBV25-1 and TRBJ1-2; D is possibly TRBD1 (5 bases). The ends were cut back, 7 bases at V and 1 base at J, with 10 bases in the middle. Germline CDR1 is MGHDK and CDR2 is SYGVNS. The CDR3 loop spans 13 amino acids. CDR3 amino acids: CASNGGGNYGYTF. The CDR3 bases are TGTGCCAGCAACGGGGGGGGTAACTATGGCTACACCTTC.

This chain uses TRBV4-1 with TRBJ1-1; TRBD1 agrees at 8 bases. The junction had 13 bases not matched to a gene; V was cut back by 0 bases and J by 4 bases. CDR3 length: 18 amino acids. Per germline, CDR1 MGHRA and CDR2 YSYEKL. The DNA of the CDR3 is TGCGCCAGCAGCCAAGATCAGGGGCGAAGGACAGGGACCACTGAAGCTTTCTTT. This encodes CASSQDQGRRTGTTEAFF.

The CDR3 loop is CASSLVPSGMSYNEQFF. As DNA, the CDR3 is TGTGCCAGCAGCTTAGTGCCTAGCGGGATGAGTTACAATGAGCAGTTCTTC. This chain connects TRBV7-8 to TRBJ2-1; 9 bases fit TRBD2. This CDR3 comprises 17 residues. Looked up from germline, CDR1 is SGHVS and CDR2 is FQNEAQ. V gave up 1 base and J gave up 4 bases; unmatched junction bases: 8.

V gene TRBV5-4 combines with J gene TRBJ1-1; D may be TRBD1 (5 bases). CDR3 length: 13 residues. Trimming left V 3 bases short and J 6 bases short, with 12 bases between. The V gene's germline CDR1 is SGHNT and CDR2 YYREEE (reference sequence). The CDR3 loop is CASSSSGWAEAFF. The CDR3 coding sequence is TGTGCCAGCAGCTCCTCAGGGTGGGCTGAAGCTTTCTTT. Together with reference TRBV5-4 and TRBJ1-1, the CDR3 gives the full variable domain: ETGVTQSPTHLIKTRGQQVTLRCSSQSGHNTVSWYQQALGQGPQFIFQYYREEENGRGNFPPRFSGLQFPNYSSELNVNALELDDSALYLCASSSSGWAEAFFGQGTRLTVV.

This sequence joins TRBV11-2 and TRBJ2-1; D unresolved. The CDR3 totals 13 residues. Germline assignment: CDR1 SGHAT and CDR2 FQNNGV. Trimming took off 3 bases at V and 4 bases at J, with 7 bases between the two ends. The CDR3 nucleotides are TGTGCCAGCAGCTTTCAGGCTTACAATGAGCAGTTCTTC. Its protein is CASSFQAYNEQFF.

The chain has TRBV29-1 and TRBJ2-3; a weak D match, TRBD2 (5 bases). CDR1 is SQVTM and CDR2 is ANQGSEA in the germline V gene. The length of the CDR3 is 14 residues. V shed 2 bases and J shed 6 bases, with 15 bases lying between them. The CDR3 protein is CSVEHGVLEDTQYF. CDR3 in DNA: TGCAGCGTTGAACACGGGGTGCTGGAGGATACGCAGTATTTT.

The rearrangement uses TRBV4-2 and TRBJ2-5, with D possibly matching TRBD2 (5 bases). The CDR3 runs 11 residues. The germline gives CDR1 LGHNA, CDR2 YNFKEQ. Trimming took 4 bases from V and 5 from J, leaving 5 bases between them. The CDR3 DNA sequence: TGTGCCAGCAGCCGAGGGGAGACCCAGTACTTC. It encodes CASSRGETQYF.

The chain has TRBV2 and TRBJ1-2; weak D call: TRBD1 (5 bases). This CDR3 has 14 residues. V lost 4 bases, J lost 3 bases, and 12 bases lay in between. Germline V gives CDR1 SNHLY, CDR2 FYNNEI. CDR3 bases: TGTGCCAGCAGTGTGCAGGGTTTGGACTATGGCTACACCTTC. Encoded protein: CASSVQGLDYGYTF.

J is TRBJ1-2 and V is TRBV19; D is undetermined. V lost 2 bases and J 8 bases, leaving 12 bases between the germline ends. Germline CDR1 is LNHDA and CDR2 is SQIVND (reference sequence). The CDR3 has 13 amino acids. The CDR3 DNA sequence: TGTGCCAGTAGTATATTCCGGGGAGAAGGCTACACCTTC. This gives the protein CASSIFRGEGYTF. Full variable domain (remainder filled in from reference TRBV19 and TRBJ1-2): DGGITQSPKYLFRKEGQNVTLSCEQNLNHDAMYWYRQDPGQGLRLIYYSQIVNDFQKGDIAEGYSVSREKKESFPLTVTSAQKNPTAFYLCASSIFRGEGYTFGSGTRLTVV.

The chain joins TRBV28 to TRBJ2-7; 8 nucleotides match TRBD1. The CDR3 is 15 residues long. J gave up 3 bases and V 3 bases, and 7 bases lay outside the gene matches. Germline V lookup: CDR1 MDHEN, CDR2 SYDVKM. The CDR3 sequence is CASSLRPGGVYEQYF. DNA of the CDR3: TGTGCCAGCAGTTTGAGGCCAGGGGGCGTCTACGAGCAGTACTTC.

CDR3 protein: CASSKGDRGYQPQHF. CDR3 nucleotides: TGTGCCAGTAGTAAAGGGGACAGGGGGTATCAGCCCCAGCATTTT. This rearrangement joins TRBV19 to TRBJ1-5, with 11 bases lining up with TRBD1. V lost 4 bases to trimming and J lost 5 bases; unmatched junction nucleotides: 4. Germline lookup yields CDR1 LNHDA and CDR2 SQIVND (reference sequence). The CDR3 length is 15 residues.

The chain couples TRBV6-1 to TRBJ2-5; TRBD1 matches at 9 bases. The CDR3 has 15 residues. V was clipped by 5 bases and J by 5 bases; unmatched bases: 9. Looked up from germline, CDR1 is MNHNS and CDR2 is SASEGT. The CDR3 protein is CASSIQTGGAETQYF. CDR3 coding DNA: TGTGCCAGCAGTATACAAACAGGGGGCGCGGAGACCCAGTACTTC.

Here the CDR3 reads CASSEGTGIILEPQHF. CDR3 sequence (DNA): TGTGCCAGCAGCGAAGGGACAGGGATTATATTGGAGCCCCAGCATTTT. The rearrangement joins TRBV9 to TRBJ1-5; the match to TRBD1 covers 9 bases. Germline assignment: CDR1 SGDLS and CDR2 YYNGEE. Trimming took 3 bases from V and 8 from J; bases not matched to a gene: 12. This CDR3 contains 16 residues.

The rearrangement uses TRBV21-1 and TRBJ2-5; the table's TRBD2 call for D was not verified on the DNA. TRBV21-1 corresponds to a pseudogene. There are 18 residues in the CDR3. CDR3 sequence (DNA): TGTGCCAGCAGCTGGGGACTAGCGGGAGGATCCCACCAAGAGACCCAGTACTTC. Translating it yields CASSWGLAGGSHQETQYF.